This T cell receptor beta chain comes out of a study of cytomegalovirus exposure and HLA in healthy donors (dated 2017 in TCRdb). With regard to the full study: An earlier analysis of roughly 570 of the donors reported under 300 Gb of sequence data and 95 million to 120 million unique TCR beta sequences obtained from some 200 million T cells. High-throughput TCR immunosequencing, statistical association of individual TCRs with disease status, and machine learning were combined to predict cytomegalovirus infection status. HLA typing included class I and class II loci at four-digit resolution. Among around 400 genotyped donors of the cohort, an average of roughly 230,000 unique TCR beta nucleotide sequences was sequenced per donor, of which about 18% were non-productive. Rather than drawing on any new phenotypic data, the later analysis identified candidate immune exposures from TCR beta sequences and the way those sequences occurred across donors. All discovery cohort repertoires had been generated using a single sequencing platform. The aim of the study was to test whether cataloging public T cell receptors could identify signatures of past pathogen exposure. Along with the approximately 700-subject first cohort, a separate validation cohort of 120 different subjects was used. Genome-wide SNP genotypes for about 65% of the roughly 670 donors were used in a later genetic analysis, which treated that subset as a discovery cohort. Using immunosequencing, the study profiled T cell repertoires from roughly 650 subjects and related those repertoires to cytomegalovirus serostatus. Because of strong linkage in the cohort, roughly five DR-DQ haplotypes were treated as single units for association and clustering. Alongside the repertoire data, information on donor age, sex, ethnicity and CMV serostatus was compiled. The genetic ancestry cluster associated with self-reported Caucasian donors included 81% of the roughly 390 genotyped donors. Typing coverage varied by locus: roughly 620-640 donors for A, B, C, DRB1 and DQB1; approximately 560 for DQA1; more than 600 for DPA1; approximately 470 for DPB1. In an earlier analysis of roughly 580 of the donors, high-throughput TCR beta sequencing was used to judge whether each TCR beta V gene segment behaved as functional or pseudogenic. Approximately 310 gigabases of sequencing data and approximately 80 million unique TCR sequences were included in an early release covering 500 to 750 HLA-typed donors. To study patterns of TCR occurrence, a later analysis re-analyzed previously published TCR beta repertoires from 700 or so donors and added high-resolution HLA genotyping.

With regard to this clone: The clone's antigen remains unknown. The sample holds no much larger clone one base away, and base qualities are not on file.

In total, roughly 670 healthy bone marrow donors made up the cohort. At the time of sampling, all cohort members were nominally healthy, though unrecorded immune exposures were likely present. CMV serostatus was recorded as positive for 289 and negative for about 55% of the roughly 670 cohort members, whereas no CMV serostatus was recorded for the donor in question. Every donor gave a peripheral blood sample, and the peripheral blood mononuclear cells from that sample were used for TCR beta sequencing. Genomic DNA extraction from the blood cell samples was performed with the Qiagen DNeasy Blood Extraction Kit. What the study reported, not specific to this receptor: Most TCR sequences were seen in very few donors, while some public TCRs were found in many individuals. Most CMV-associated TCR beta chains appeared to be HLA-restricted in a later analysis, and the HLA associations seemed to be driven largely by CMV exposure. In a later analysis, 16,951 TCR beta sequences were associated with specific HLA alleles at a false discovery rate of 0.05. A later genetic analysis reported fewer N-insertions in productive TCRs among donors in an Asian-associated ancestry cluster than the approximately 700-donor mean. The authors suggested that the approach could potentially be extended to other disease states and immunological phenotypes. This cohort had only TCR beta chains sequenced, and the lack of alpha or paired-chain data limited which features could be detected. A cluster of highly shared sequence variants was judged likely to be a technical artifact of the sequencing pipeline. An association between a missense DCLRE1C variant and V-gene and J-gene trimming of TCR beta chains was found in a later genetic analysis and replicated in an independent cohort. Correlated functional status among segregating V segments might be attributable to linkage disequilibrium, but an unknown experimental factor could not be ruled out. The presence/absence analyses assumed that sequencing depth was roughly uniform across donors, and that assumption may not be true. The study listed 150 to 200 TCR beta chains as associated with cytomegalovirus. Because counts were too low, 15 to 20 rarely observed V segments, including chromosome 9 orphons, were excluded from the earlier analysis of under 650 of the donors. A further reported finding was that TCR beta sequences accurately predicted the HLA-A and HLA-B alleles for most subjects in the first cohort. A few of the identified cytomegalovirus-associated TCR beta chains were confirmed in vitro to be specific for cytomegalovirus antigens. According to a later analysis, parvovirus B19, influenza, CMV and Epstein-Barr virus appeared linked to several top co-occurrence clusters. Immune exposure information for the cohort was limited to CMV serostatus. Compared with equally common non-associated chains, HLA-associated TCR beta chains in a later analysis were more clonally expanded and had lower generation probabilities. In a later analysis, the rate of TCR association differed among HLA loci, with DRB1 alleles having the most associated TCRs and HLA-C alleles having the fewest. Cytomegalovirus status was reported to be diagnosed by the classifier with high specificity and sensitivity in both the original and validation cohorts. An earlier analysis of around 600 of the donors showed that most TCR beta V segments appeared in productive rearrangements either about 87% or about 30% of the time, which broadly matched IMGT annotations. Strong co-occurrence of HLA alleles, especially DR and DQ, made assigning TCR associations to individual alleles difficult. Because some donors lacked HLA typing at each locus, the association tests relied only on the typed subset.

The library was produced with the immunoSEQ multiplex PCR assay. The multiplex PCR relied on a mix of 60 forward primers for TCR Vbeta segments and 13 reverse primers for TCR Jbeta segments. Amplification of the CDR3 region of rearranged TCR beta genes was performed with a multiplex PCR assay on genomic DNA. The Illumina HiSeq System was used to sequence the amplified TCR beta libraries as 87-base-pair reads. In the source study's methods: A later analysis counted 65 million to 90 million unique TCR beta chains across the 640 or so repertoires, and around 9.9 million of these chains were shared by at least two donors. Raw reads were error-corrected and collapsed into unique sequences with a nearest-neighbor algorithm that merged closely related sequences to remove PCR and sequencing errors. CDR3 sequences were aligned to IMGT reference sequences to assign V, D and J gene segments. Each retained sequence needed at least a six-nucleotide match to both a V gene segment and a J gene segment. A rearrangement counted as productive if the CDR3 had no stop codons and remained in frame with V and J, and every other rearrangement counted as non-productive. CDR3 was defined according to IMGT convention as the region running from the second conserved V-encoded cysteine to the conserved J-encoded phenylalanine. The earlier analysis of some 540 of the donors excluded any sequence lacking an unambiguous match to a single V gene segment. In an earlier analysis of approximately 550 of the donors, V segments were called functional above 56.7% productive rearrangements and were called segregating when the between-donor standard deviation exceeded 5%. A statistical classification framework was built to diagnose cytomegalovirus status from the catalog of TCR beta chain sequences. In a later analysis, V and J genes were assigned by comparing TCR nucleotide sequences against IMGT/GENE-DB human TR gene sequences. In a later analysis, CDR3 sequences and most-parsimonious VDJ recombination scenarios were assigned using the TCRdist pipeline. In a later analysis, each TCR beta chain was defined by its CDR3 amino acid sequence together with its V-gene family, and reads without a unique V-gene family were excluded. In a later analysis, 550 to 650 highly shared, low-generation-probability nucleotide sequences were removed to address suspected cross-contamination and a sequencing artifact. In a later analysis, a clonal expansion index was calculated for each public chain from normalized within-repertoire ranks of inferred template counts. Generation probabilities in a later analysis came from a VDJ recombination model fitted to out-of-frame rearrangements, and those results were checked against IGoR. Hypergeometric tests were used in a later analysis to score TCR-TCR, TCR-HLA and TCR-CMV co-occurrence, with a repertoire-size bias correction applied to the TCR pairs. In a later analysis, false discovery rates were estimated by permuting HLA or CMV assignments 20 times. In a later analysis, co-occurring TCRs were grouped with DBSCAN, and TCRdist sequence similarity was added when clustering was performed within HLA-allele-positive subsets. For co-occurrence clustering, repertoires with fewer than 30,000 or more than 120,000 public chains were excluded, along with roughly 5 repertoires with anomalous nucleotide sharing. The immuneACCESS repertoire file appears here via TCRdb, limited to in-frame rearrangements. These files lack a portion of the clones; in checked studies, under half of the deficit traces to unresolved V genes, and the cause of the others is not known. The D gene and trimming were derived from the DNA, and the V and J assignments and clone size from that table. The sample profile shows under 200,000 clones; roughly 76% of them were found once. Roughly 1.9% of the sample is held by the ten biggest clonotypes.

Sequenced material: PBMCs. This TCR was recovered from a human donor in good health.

The DNA sequence is TGTGCCAGCAGCTTATTCGGGGGAATGAACACTGAAGCTTTCTTT. This sequence encodes CASSLFGGMNTEAFF. The rearranged segments are TRBV7-8 and TRBJ1-1; the D segment could be TRBD1, given 5 matching bases. V lost 2 bases and J lost 0 bases; the stretch between them is 10 bases long. Per the germline V gene, SGHVS is the CDR1 and FQNEAQ is the CDR2. The CDR3 holds 15 amino acids from the cysteine to the phenylalanine. Solely the CDR3 DNA is kept, with 45 bases framed from the first base.